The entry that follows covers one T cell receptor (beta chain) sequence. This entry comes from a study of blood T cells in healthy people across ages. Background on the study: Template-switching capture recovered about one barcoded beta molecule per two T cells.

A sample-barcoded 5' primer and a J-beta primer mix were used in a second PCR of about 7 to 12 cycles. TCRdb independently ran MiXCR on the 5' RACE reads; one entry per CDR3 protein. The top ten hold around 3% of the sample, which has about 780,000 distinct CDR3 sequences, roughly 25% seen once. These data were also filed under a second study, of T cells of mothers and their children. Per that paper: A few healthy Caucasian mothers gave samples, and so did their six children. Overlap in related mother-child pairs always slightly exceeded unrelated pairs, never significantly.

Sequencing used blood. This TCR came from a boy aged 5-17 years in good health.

The CDR3 sequence is CASSKGIGDYEQYF. The CDR3 DNA sequence: TGTGCCAGCAGCAAAGGGATAGGTGACTACGAGCAGTACTTC. The genes are TRBV21-1 and TRBJ2-7. TRBV21-1 is classified as a pseudogene. The CDR3 runs to 14 residues.